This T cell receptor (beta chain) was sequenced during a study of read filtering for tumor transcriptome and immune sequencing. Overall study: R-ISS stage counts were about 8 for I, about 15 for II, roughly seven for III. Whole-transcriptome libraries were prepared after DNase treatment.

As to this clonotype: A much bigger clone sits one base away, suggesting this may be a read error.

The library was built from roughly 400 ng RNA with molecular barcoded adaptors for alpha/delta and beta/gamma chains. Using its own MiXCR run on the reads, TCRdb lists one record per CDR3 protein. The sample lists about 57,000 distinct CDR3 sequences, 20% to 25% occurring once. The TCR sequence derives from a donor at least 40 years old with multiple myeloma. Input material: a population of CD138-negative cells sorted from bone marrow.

The CDR3 region is CASSEGGYSHNEQFF. CDR3 in DNA: TGCGCCAGCAGTGAAGGGGGATACTCCCACAATGAGCAGTTCTTC. The chain has TRBV10-1 and TRBJ2-1, with D perhaps matching TRBD1 (6 bases). The CDR3 has 15 residues. CDR1 and CDR2 (germline): WNHNN, SYGVQD (reference sequence).